The 25 T cell receptor beta chains in this list originate from one sample, sequenced in a study of blood T cell repertoires in COVID-19. Generated by immunoSEQ multiplex PCR, the TCRdb table keeps only in-frame clones and is missing some. The sample contains about 150,000 clones, 65% to 90% of which appear only once. The sequenced sample consisted of peripheral blood. Source of these receptors: a woman aged 60 to 75 with COVID-19, enrolled during active disease.

The chain recombines TRBV5-1 with TRBJ1-2; tentatively, D is TRBD1 (6 bases). CDR1 is SGHRS, CDR2 YFSETQ, per germline. The CDR3 runs 14 residues. Trimming cost V 0 bases and J 5 bases, with 11 bases left between them. CDR3 coding DNA: TGCGCCAGCAGCTTGGCCCAGGGGCGTTATGGCTACACCTTC. Translated, it gives CASSLAQGRYGYTF.

This clone was counted a single time. The chain has TRBV7-2 and TRBJ2-1; 9 bases match TRBD2. Germline-derived CDR1 and CDR2 are SGHTA and FQGNSA. With V trimmed by 4 bases and J by 4 bases, 5 bases remained unmatched. CDR3 length: 15 amino acids. The CDR3 DNA reads TGTGCCAGCAGCTCAGCGGGAGGCGGGTACAATGAGCAGTTCTTC. Its protein is CASSSAGGGYNEQFF.

The rearrangement uses TRBV7-8 and TRBJ1-5; D is unclear. The CDR3 runs 16 residues. Trimming cost V 1 base and J 2 bases, with 12 bases left between them. Germline CDR1 reads SGHVS; CDR2 reads FQNEAQ. CDR3 sequence: CASSLVPGIGNQPQHF. CDR3 nucleotides: TGTGCCAGCAGCTTAGTACCGGGGATCGGCAATCAGCCCCAGCATTTT.

The gene calls are TRBV11-2 and TRBJ1-2, with D hard to call. The CDR3 contains 15 residues. Germline V gene lookup returns CDR1 SGHAT and CDR2 FQNNGV. V lost 1 base to trimming and J lost 1 base, with 10 bases between them. In DNA, the CDR3 is TGTGCCAGCAGCTTAGGGGCAGGACTTAACTATGGCTACACCTTC. Its protein product is CASSLGAGLNYGYTF.

The rearrangement links TRBV27 to TRBJ1-5; D call uncertain. Trimming removed 4 bases from V and 0 bases from J, with 7 bases in between. This CDR3 contains 14 residues. Looked up from germline, CDR1 is MNHEY and CDR2 is SMNVEV (reference sequence). The CDR3 region has the DNA TGTGCCAGCAGTTGGAGCAATAGCAATCAGCCCCAGCATTTT. Translated, it gives CASSWSNSNQPQHF.

This clone was seen more than once but under ten times. The CDR3 DNA reads TGTGCCAGTAAGATAGGGACAGGAGATGGCTACACCTTC. It codes for CASKIGTGDGYTF. The chain carries TRBV19 and TRBJ1-2; 8 bases line up with TRBD1. From germline, CDR1 is LNHDA and CDR2 SQIVND (reference sequence). The trim removed 7 bases at V and 6 bases at J, leaving 7 bases unmatched. The CDR3 loop spans 13 amino acids.

Here the CDR3 reads CASSSTQGTALEKLFF. The CDR3 coding sequence is TGTGCCAGCAGCTCGACCCAGGGGACCGCCTTGGAAAAACTGTTTTTT. The rearrangement links TRBV2 to TRBJ1-4; D is perhaps TRBD1 (6 bases). The V gene lost 6 bases and the J gene lost 8 bases, with 22 bases spanning the gap. This CDR3 is built from 16 residues. Germline-derived CDR1 and CDR2 are SNHLY and FYNNEI.

V usage is TRBV6-4 and J usage is TRBJ1-6; 10 positions match TRBD1. The CDR3 length is 13 residues. Germline trimming cut 5 bases from V and 9 bases from J; bases unmatched to any gene: 1. Germline V gene data show CDR1 as MRHNA and CDR2 as SNTAGT. The CDR3 coding sequence is TGTGCCAGCAGTCGGGACAGGGGTTCACCCCTCCACTTT. It is translated as CASSRDRGSPLHF.

This sequence joins TRBV9 and TRBJ2-7; tentative D call: TRBD1 (7 bases). CDR3 length equals 19 residues. With 4 bases removed from V and 5 bases from J, the gap between germline ends came to 31 bases. CDR1 and CDR2 (germline): SGDLS, YYNGEE. CDR3 nucleotide sequence: TGTGCCAGCAGCAAACGACCGGGACAGTCAAGGCGGGACGACCACGAGCAGTACTTC. It yields the protein CASSKRPGQSRRDDHEQYF.

In its sample, this clone was seen many times. This chain links TRBV5-8 with TRBJ1-1; 10 bases map to TRBD1. The germline CDR1 and CDR2 sequences are SGHTS and YDEGEE. The CDR3 is 15 residues long. With 2 bases clipped from V and 5 bases from J, the junction kept 6 bases outside the gene matches. In DNA form, the CDR3 reads TGTGCCAGCAGCTTCCGACAGGGGGCGGGAACTGAAGCTTTCTTT. Translating gives CASSFRQGAGTEAFF.

This clone was recorded once. The V gene is TRBV2, the J gene TRBJ2-3; D is perhaps TRBD2 (6 bases). The CDR3 loop spans 13 amino acids. Germline V gene lookup returns CDR1 SNHLY and CDR2 FYNNEI. Trimming removed 5 bases from V and 3 bases from J, with 9 bases in between. The CDR3 nucleotides read TGTGCCAGCAGTCGGGACTCGACAGATACGCAGTATTTT. Its protein product is CASSRDSTDTQYF.

The CDR3 nucleotides are TGTGCCAGCAGCTTAGGGTCTGCGGGACCGAACACTGAAGCTTTCTTT. Its translation: CASSLGSAGPNTEAFF. The chain employs TRBV7-9 and TRBJ1-1, with TRBD1 as a possible D gene (5 bases). V was trimmed by 1 base and J by 1 base, leaving 13 bases between them. Per the germline V gene, CDR1 is SEHNR and CDR2 is FQNEAQ (reference sequence). The CDR3 runs 16 residues.

A few counts support this clone. CDR3 DNA: TGTGCCAGCTTTTATAATCGTGAGGAGAGCTACACCTTC. Translation: CASFYNREESYTF. The rearrangement uses TRBV18 and TRBJ1-2; D not certain. The CDR3 is made up of 13 amino acids. CDR1 and CDR2 from the germline V gene are KGHSH and LQKENI. V lost 7 bases and J 9 bases, leaving 18 bases between the germline ends.

The chain carries TRBV20-1 and TRBJ1-4, with D uncertain. This CDR3 has 11 amino acids. The V gene lost 6 bases and the J gene lost 8 bases, with 10 bases spanning the gap. The germline gives CDR1 DFQATT, CDR2 SNEGSKA (reference sequence). CDR3 sequence: CSAVTREKLFF. The DNA for the CDR3 is TGCAGTGCCGTTACTAGGGAAAAACTGTTTTTT.

This chain links TRBV5-1 with TRBJ2-5, with D perhaps matching TRBD1 (6 bases). The CDR3 runs 15 residues. Trimming cost V 4 bases and J 3 bases, with 16 bases left between them. The germline V gene has CDR1 SGHRS and CDR2 YFSETQ. CDR3 sequence reads: CASSRRTAQEETQYF. The CDR3 DNA sequence: TGCGCCAGCAGCAGACGGACAGCTCAGGAAGAGACCCAGTACTTC.

About this clone: This sample includes further DNA sequences coding for the same CDR3. The V call is TRBV3-1 (or the pseudogene TRBV3-2), the J call TRBJ1-1; D possibly corresponds to TRBD1 (5 bases). Germline CDR1 is LGHDT and CDR2 is YNNKEL (reference sequence). There are 14 residues in the CDR3. V gave up 1 base and J gave up 5 bases, with 11 bases separating them. The CDR3 sequence is CASSQVRGRTEAFF. The CDR3 region has the DNA TGTGCCAGCAGCCAAGTAAGGGGAAGGACTGAAGCTTTCTTT.

This clone was counted a few times. The J gene is TRBJ1-4, the V gene TRBV30; a possible D gene is TRBD1 (5 bases). The CDR3 has 15 amino acids. Germline CDR1 GTSNPN, CDR2 SVGIG (reference sequence). Trimming left V 1 base short and J 6 bases short, with 15 bases between. This chain's CDR3 is CAWSGLSGGDEKLFF. CDR3 coding DNA: TGTGCCTGGAGTGGCCTCTCGGGGGGTGATGAAAAACTGTTTTTT.

This sequence joins TRBV7-2 and TRBJ2-2; 9 bases line up with TRBD1. In germline, CDR1 is SGHTA, CDR2 FQGNSA. Germline trimming cut 5 bases from V and 4 bases from J; bases unmatched to any gene: 5. This CDR3 is 15 amino acids long. The CDR3 reads CASSARDRATGELFF. Written as DNA, the CDR3 is TGTGCCAGCAGCGCCCGGGACAGGGCCACCGGGGAGCTGTTTTTT. Using reference TRBV7-2 and TRBJ2-2 for the parts outside the CDR3, the full variable domain is GAGVSQSPSNKVTEKGKDVELRCDPISGHTALYWYRQSLGQGLEFLIYFQGNSAPDKSGLPSDRFSAERTGGSVSTLTIQRTQQEDSAVYLCASSARDRATGELFFGEGSRLTVL.

The chain combines TRBV6-2 or TRBV6-3 with TRBJ2-7; 9 positions match TRBD1. The CDR3 is made up of 15 amino acids. J gave up 6 bases and V 5 bases, and 11 bases lay outside the gene matches. Germline CDR1 and CDR2: MNHEY and SVGEGT. CDR3 loop: CASSGQGIKSGEQYF. CDR3 in DNA: TGTGCCAGCAGTGGACAGGGGATTAAATCTGGCGAGCAGTACTTC.

The J gene is TRBJ2-7, the V gene TRBV21-1; the tabulated D call, TRBD2, remains unverified against the DNA. TRBV21-1 is a pseudogene locus. This CDR3 region has 12 residues. The CDR3 DNA sequence: TGTGCCAGCATGTGGGGGGGAAACGAGCAGTACGTC. This codes for CASMWGGNEQYV.

The rearrangement links TRBV4-1 to TRBJ1-1; D is perhaps TRBD1 (6 bases). The ends were cut back, 3 bases at V and 10 bases at J, with 12 bases in the middle. This CDR3 has 12 residues. The germline gives CDR1 MGHRA, CDR2 YSYEKL. In nucleotides, the CDR3 is TGCGCCAGCAGCCACACAGGGTTTGGAGCTTTCTTT. Residues: CASSHTGFGAFF.

The chain combines TRBV6-4 with TRBJ2-3; 10 positions agree with TRBD2. The CDR3 contains 14 residues. Germline V gene sequence: CDR1 MRHNA, CDR2 SNTAGT. J gave up 4 bases and V 2 bases, and 0 bases lay outside the gene matches. CDR3 amino acids: CASSDTSGADTQYF. Written as DNA, the CDR3 is TGTGCCAGCAGTGACACTAGCGGGGCAGATACGCAGTATTTT.

The chain couples TRBV10-1 to TRBJ1-1; TRBD1 aligns across 7 bases. V trimming: 2 bases; J trimming: 4 bases; junction bases outside the gene matches: 7. CDR1 and CDR2 (germline): WNHNN, SYGVQD (reference sequence). The CDR3 consists of 15 residues. The CDR3 DNA is TGCGCCAGCAGTGAGCGAGGGGGCGCCGGCACTGAAGCTTTCTTT. It specifies CASSERGGAGTEAFF.

The chain couples TRBV5-1 to TRBJ1-1; D perhaps matches TRBD1 (5 bases). Germline assignment: CDR1 SGHRS and CDR2 YFSETQ. Trimming removed 3 bases at V and 11 bases at J, with 20 bases between. The CDR3 has 14 residues. The DNA for the CDR3 is TGCGCCAGCAGCTCGCGGCAGGGAGGAGGGTCTGCTTTCTTT. This codes for CASSSRQGGGSAFF.

The chain carries TRBV10-1 and TRBJ2-1, with TRBD2 matching 7 bases. This CDR3 is 15 amino acids long. Germline V gene data show CDR1 as WNHNN and CDR2 as SYGVQD (reference sequence). After removal of 8 bases from V and 6 bases from J, the junction contained 13 bases not matched to a gene. The DNA of the CDR3 is TGCGCCAGCTCCCCCGGGGTAGCGGGCCGCAATGAGCAGTTCTTC. This translates into CASSPGVAGRNEQFF.